These 22 T cell receptor beta chains came from one sample sequenced in a study of PD-L1 blockade in urothelial cancer. The time point here: peripheral blood 6 weeks after treatment start. The data were produced by immunoSEQ multiplex PCR, yet TCRdb's version contains in-frame clones alone and is incomplete. Found here are over 100,000 clones, approximately 89% of them singletons; the top ten hold less than 4.5%. The starting material was PBMCs, obtained around atezolizumab (anti-PD-L1) treatment. These receptors all stem from a man in his sixties with urothelial cancer.

The rearrangement uses TRBV2 and TRBJ2-4; 9 nucleotides align to TRBD2. The CDR3 length is 15 residues. With V trimmed by 7 bases and J by 7 bases, 11 bases remained unmatched. CDR1 SNHLY and CDR2 FYNNEI come from the germline V gene. The CDR3 region is CASNPVAGAGNIQYF. The CDR3 nucleotides are TGTGCCAGCAATCCTGTAGCGGGGGCCGGGAACATTCAGTACTTC. The full variable domain, completed using reference TRBV2 and TRBJ2-4, is EPEVTQTPSHQVTQMGQEVILRCVPISNHLYFYWYRQILGQKVEFLVSFYNNEISEKSEIFDDQFSVERPDGSNFTLKIRSTKLEDSAMYFCASNPVAGAGNIQYFGAGTRLSVL.

The chain couples TRBV19 to TRBJ1-3; D perhaps matches TRBD1 (5 bases). There are 14 residues in the CDR3. V dropped 4 bases and J dropped 3 bases, with 10 bases sitting between them. CDR1 and CDR2 (germline): LNHDA, SQIVND (reference sequence). The CDR3 spells CASSTAGVGNTIYF. Here the CDR3 DNA reads TGTGCCAGTAGTACTGCGGGGGTTGGAAACACCATATATTTT.

This sequence joins TRBV11-2 and TRBJ2-1; a possible D gene is TRBD1 (6 bases). V was trimmed by 5 bases and J by 4 bases, leaving 12 bases between them. The CDR3 spans 14 residues. Germline V gene data show CDR1 as SGHAT and CDR2 as FQNNGV. Here the CDR3 DNA reads TGTGCCAGCAGCCCCAGGGGAGCATACAATGAGCAGTTCTTC. Translating gives CASSPRGAYNEQFF.

V and J are TRBV5-1 and TRBJ2-3, with TRBD1 matching 7 bases. V lost 4 bases, J lost 2 bases, and 4 bases stayed unmatched. Germline V gene lookup returns CDR1 SGHRS and CDR2 YFSETQ. This CDR3 contains 14 residues. This CDR3 is CASSPDRSTDTQYF. DNA of the CDR3: TGCGCCAGCAGCCCGGACAGGTCCACAGATACGCAGTATTTT.

The CDR3 sequence is CASSQTSGSGDTQYF. The CDR3 region has the DNA TGCGCCAGCAGCCAGACTAGCGGGAGTGGCGATACGCAGTATTTT. This rearrangement joins TRBV5-1 to TRBJ2-3; TRBD2 agrees at 12 bases. Germline loops: CDR1 SGHRS, CDR2 YFSETQ. The V and J ends lost 4 bases and 6 bases, in that order; junction bases with no gene match: 6. The CDR3 has 15 residues.

This chain connects TRBV15 to TRBJ2-3; D might be TRBD1 (6 bases). The CDR3 runs 14 residues. CDR1 and CDR2 (germline): LNHNV, YYDKDF (reference sequence). The V gene lost 0 bases and the J gene lost 3 bases, with 7 bases spanning the gap. CDR3 bases: TGTGCCACCAGCAGAGACAGGGGAACAGATACGCAGTATTTT. It encodes CATSRDRGTDTQYF.

This chain links TRBV27 with TRBJ1-5; tentatively, D is TRBD1 (6 bases). The CDR3 is 15 residues long. The germline CDR1 and CDR2 sequences are MNHEY and SMNVEV (reference sequence). V was trimmed by 5 bases and J by 5 bases, leaving 16 bases between them. This chain's CDR3 is CASSGRGVGDQPQHF. DNA for the CDR3: TGTGCCAGCAGTGGCAGGGGTGTAGGGGATCAGCCCCAGCATTTT.

The V gene is TRBV5-1, the J gene TRBJ2-2; D is undetermined. V was shortened by 0 bases and J by 0 bases, with 9 bases between the two germline ends. The CDR3 has 16 amino acids. Per germline, CDR1 SGHRS and CDR2 YFSETQ. The DNA for the CDR3 is TGCGCCAGCAGCTTGGGTGGCAGCGCGAACACCGGGGAGCTGTTTTTT. Protein sequence: CASSLGGSANTGELFF.

Written as DNA, the CDR3 is TGTGCCAGCTCACTGGACAGGGGTGGTGAGCAGTTCTTC. Translating it yields CASSLDRGGEQFF. The genes are TRBV18 and TRBJ2-1; TRBD1 matches at 9 bases. This CDR3 contains 13 residues. Trimming at V came to 4 bases and at J to 9 bases, leaving 4 bases not matched to a gene. Germline assignment: CDR1 KGHSH and CDR2 LQKENI.

This clone was counted a single time. The chain couples TRBV4-3 to TRBJ1-6; no firm D call. The CDR3 runs 14 residues. Trimming removed 0 bases from V and 13 bases from J, with 13 bases in between. CDR1 is LGHNA, CDR2 YSLEER, per germline. The CDR3 bases are TGCGCCAGCAGCCAAGATAGTTTGAGGAGGCCCCTCCACTTT. Its protein is CASSQDSLRRPLHF.

The rearrangement uses TRBV2 and TRBJ2-3, with 8 bases fitting TRBD2. Trimming cost V 5 bases and J 1 base; bases outside gene matches: 5. The germline CDR1 and CDR2 sequences are SNHLY and FYNNEI. The CDR3 is made up of 15 amino acids. DNA of the CDR3: TGTGCCAGCAGTTACCAGACTAGCGGCACAGATACGCAGTATTTT. Amino acid sequence: CASSYQTSGTDTQYF.

V gene TRBV7-9 combines with J gene TRBJ1-1, with TRBD1 identical over 7 bases. The CDR3 contains 15 residues. The V and J ends lost 5 bases and 0 bases, in that order; junction bases with no gene match: 6. From germline, CDR1 is SEHNR and CDR2 FQNEAQ (reference sequence). The CDR3 loop reads CASSPGTVMNTEAFF. The CDR3 region has the DNA TGTGCCAGCAGCCCGGGGACAGTTATGAACACTGAAGCTTTCTTT.

This chain links TRBV7-9 with TRBJ2-5; weak D call: TRBD2 (7 bases). CDR1 and CDR2 (germline): SEHNR, FQNEAQ (reference sequence). The germline V and J ends were trimmed by 2 bases and 1 base, with 17 bases remaining between them. This CDR3 region has 17 residues. CDR3 nucleotides: TGTGCCAGCAGCTTAACCCCCCGGGGGGCGTTCCAAGAGACCCAGTACTTC. This codes for CASSLTPRGAFQETQYF.

This chain uses TRBV5-1 with TRBJ2-5, with 7 bases matching TRBD1. J lost 2 bases, V lost 4 bases, and 5 bases had no gene match. This CDR3 is 14 amino acids long. The germline V gene encodes CDR1 SGHRS and CDR2 YFSETQ. This CDR3 reads CASSHRDRQETQYF. CDR3 nucleotide sequence: TGCGCCAGCAGCCATAGGGACAGACAAGAGACCCAGTACTTC.

The gene calls are TRBV19 and TRBJ2-3, with D unclear. The CDR3 loop spans 13 amino acids. CDR1 is LNHDA and CDR2 is SQIVND in the germline V gene (reference sequence). The V and J ends lost 7 bases and 0 bases respectively, with 8 bases between them. In DNA, the CDR3 is TGTGCCAGTACACTGGGCAGCACAGATACGCAGTATTTT. Its protein is CASTLGSTDTQYF.

The gene calls are TRBV4-3 and TRBJ1-1; the D gene is possibly TRBD1 (6 bases). The germline V and J ends were trimmed by 1 base and 0 bases, with 6 bases remaining between them. Germline lookup yields CDR1 LGHNA and CDR2 YSLEER. There are 14 residues in the CDR3. The CDR3: CASSQGTVNTEAFF. The CDR3 bases are TGCGCCAGCAGCCAAGGGACAGTGAACACTGAAGCTTTCTTT.

The V gene is TRBV7-9, the J gene TRBJ2-3; 11 bases match TRBD1. V was pared by 3 bases and J by 3 bases, with 2 bases of the junction left unmatched. Germline assignment: CDR1 SEHNR and CDR2 FQNEAQ (reference sequence). This CDR3 is built from 15 residues. The CDR3 nucleotides are TGTGCCAGCAGCTTTGGACAGGGGGCAACAGATACGCAGTATTTT. As protein: CASSFGQGATDTQYF. The full variable domain, completed using reference TRBV7-9 and TRBJ2-3, is DTGVSQNPRHKITKRGQNVTFRCDPISEHNRLYWYRQTLGQGPEFLTYFQNEAQLEKSRLLSDRFSAERPKGSFSTLEIQRTEQGDSAMYLCASSFGQGATDTQYFGPGTRLTVL.

This clone was observed once. The chain has TRBV4-2 and TRBJ1-2, with a weak D call TRBD1 (5 bases). The CDR3 consists of 14 residues. Germline values: CDR1 LGHNA, CDR2 YNFKEQ. With 3 bases removed from V and 8 bases from J, the gap between germline ends came to 16 bases. The CDR3 region is CASSHNPGNGGYTF. CDR3 bases: TGTGCCAGCAGCCACAATCCAGGGAACGGGGGCTACACCTTC.

This chain connects TRBV19 to TRBJ2-7; 8 bases match TRBD2. Looked up from germline, CDR1 is LNHDA and CDR2 is SQIVND (reference sequence). V lost 5 bases and J lost 0; bases outside the gene matches: 3. The CDR3 consists of 14 residues. Written as DNA, the CDR3 is TGTGCCAGTAGTCCGCGGGGGGACTCCTACGAGCAGTACTTC. Its protein is CASSPRGDSYEQYF.

This sequence joins TRBV5-1 and TRBJ2-5; TRBD1 matches at 7 bases. Per germline, CDR1 SGHRS and CDR2 YFSETQ. The CDR3 spans 13 residues. V lost 4 bases, J lost 5 bases, and 5 bases stayed unmatched. CDR3 sequence (DNA): TGCGCCAGCAGCACAGGGGCCCCCGAGACCCAGTACTTC. Amino acids: CASSTGAPETQYF. The entire variable domain, with the rest obtained from reference TRBV5-1 and TRBJ2-5, is as follows: KAGVTQTPRYLIKTRGQQVTLSCSPISGHRSVSWYQQTPGQGLQFLFEYFSETQRNKGNFPGRFSGRQFSNSRSEMNVSTLELGDSALYLCASSTGAPETQYFGPGTRLLVL.

The CDR3 loop reads CASSPGDRNTEAFF. CDR3 nucleotide sequence: TGTGCCAGCAGCCCGGGGGACAGAAACACTGAAGCTTTCTTT. This sequence joins TRBV9 and TRBJ1-1, with 7 bases fitting TRBD1. V was clipped by 4 bases and J by 2 bases; unmatched bases: 5. This CDR3 is 14 amino acids long. Germline V CDR1 and CDR2: SGDLS, YYNGEE. The whole variable domain, filled in from reference TRBV9 and TRBJ1-1, reads DSGVTQTPKHLITATGQRVTLRCSPRSGDLSVYWYQQSLDQGLQFLIQYYNGEERAKGNILERFSAQQFPDLHSELNLSSLELGDSALYFCASSPGDRNTEAFFGQGTRLTVV.

The V and J genes are TRBV19 and TRBJ2-1; 9 positions match TRBD2. Germline-derived CDR1 and CDR2 are LNHDA and SQIVND (reference sequence). This CDR3 spans 16 amino acids. V gave up 7 bases and J gave up 5 bases; unmatched junction bases: 12. CDR3 amino acids: CASTALAGVTDNEQFF. The DNA of the CDR3 is TGTGCCAGTACTGCACTAGCGGGCGTGACGGACAATGAGCAGTTCTTC.